Presented here are 16 T cell receptor beta chains from one specimen sequenced in a study of blood T cells in healthy people across ages. The authors ran a second PCR of about 6 to 11 cycles using a sample-barcoded 5' primer and a J-beta primer mix. MiXCR was run by TCRdb on the 5' RACE reads, yielding one entry per CDR3 protein. The table lists some 1,000,000 distinct CDR3 sequences, about 23% of them singletons, with around 0.75% in the top ten. These data were also filed under a second study, of T cells of mothers and their children.

The source material was blood. These receptors were obtained from a girl aged 2-9 years in good health.

This clonotype was seen ten or more times. This rearrangement joins TRBV9 to TRBJ1-2; the D is unclear. Trimming stripped 4 bases from V and 3 bases from J, with 10 bases between. Germline V lookup: CDR1 SGDLS, CDR2 YYNGEE. The CDR3 loop spans 13 amino acids. In DNA form, the CDR3 reads TGTGCCAGCAGCCCCCGGACGGACTATGGCTACACCTTC. This sequence encodes CASSPRTDYGYTF.

DNA of the CDR3: TGTGCCAGCAGAAGGATGGGAGTCTCCTACGAGCAGTACTTC. Amino acid sequence: CASRRMGVSYEQYF. The chain has TRBV6-6 and TRBJ2-7; TRBD2 is a possible D gene (5 bases). V gave up 6 bases and J gave up 0 bases, with 12 bases separating them. Germline CDR1 reads MNHNY; CDR2 reads SVGAGI (reference sequence). This CDR3 spans 14 amino acids.

The chain couples TRBV27 to TRBJ2-1; D gene ambiguous. The germline CDR1 and CDR2 sequences are MNHEY and SMNVEV (reference sequence). This CDR3 contains 11 residues. Trimming left V 9 bases short and J 0 bases short, with 3 bases between. CDR3 nucleotide sequence: TGTGCCAGTATCTCCTACAATGAGCAGTTCTTC. The encoded protein is CASISYNEQFF.

This clonotype was seen a handful of times. The CDR3, as DNA: TGTGCCAGCTCACCGTCGATGGCAGGGGTGAATAATGAGCAGTTCTTC. It encodes CASSPSMAGVNNEQFF. The rearrangement joins TRBV18 to TRBJ2-1; D might be TRBD1 (6 bases). V was trimmed by 3 bases and J by 7 bases, leaving 19 bases between them. The CDR3 is made up of 16 amino acids. Germline values: CDR1 KGHSH, CDR2 LQKENI.

The V gene is TRBV29-1, the J gene TRBJ1-6, with a tentative D call TRBD1 (5 bases). The CDR3 has 11 residues. Germline V gene data show CDR1 as SQVTM and CDR2 as ANQGSEA. V was trimmed by 4 bases and J by 14 bases, leaving 12 bases between them. CDR3 sequence: CSVGLEGSLHF. The CDR3, as DNA: TGCAGCGTTGGCCTCGAGGGGTCCCTCCACTTT.

This clonotype has more than one count but fewer than ten. The chain employs TRBV9 and TRBJ1-2; D possibly corresponds to TRBD1 (6 bases). There are 14 residues in the CDR3. CDR1 is SGDLS and CDR2 is YYNGEE in the germline V gene. V shed 6 bases and J shed 5 bases, with 17 bases lying between them. This chain's CDR3 is CASTEGQSQYGYTF. The CDR3 coding sequence is TGTGCCAGCACTGAAGGACAGTCGCAATATGGCTACACCTTC.

This clonotype turned up a few times. The gene calls are TRBV20-1 and TRBJ2-3, with 12 bases fitting TRBD2. V gave up 3 bases and J gave up 3 bases; unmatched junction bases: 4. The germline V gene encodes CDR1 DFQATT and CDR2 SNEGSKA (reference sequence). The CDR3 covers 15 residues. The CDR3 is CSASGLAGLTDTQYF. The DNA of the CDR3 is TGCAGTGCTAGCGGACTAGCGGGGTTAACAGATACGCAGTATTTT.

V usage is TRBV4-1 and J usage is TRBJ2-7, with D unresolved. Germline CDR1 MGHRA, CDR2 YSYEKL. Trimming pared 4 bases from V and 4 bases from J, leaving 17 bases between. CDR3 length equals 15 residues. CDR3 amino acids: CASSPSPDGVYEQYF. CDR3 nucleotide sequence: TGCGCCAGCAGCCCCTCCCCGGACGGTGTGTACGAGCAGTACTTC.

This chain uses TRBV2 with TRBJ1-1; tentative D call: TRBD1 (6 bases). The CDR3 has 12 residues. Between the trimmed V and J ends, which lost 5 bases and 11 bases, there was a span of 15 bases. Germline CDR1 is SNHLY and CDR2 is FYNNEI. In nucleotides, the CDR3 is TGTGCCAGCAGTTACGTACAGGGAACGGCTTTCTTT. This sequence encodes CASSYVQGTAFF.

The gene calls are TRBV6-1 and TRBJ1-1, with 7 bases fitting TRBD1. The germline V gene encodes CDR1 MNHNS and CDR2 SASEGT. Germline trimming cut 6 bases from V and 3 bases from J; bases unmatched to any gene: 16. This CDR3 comprises 17 residues. The CDR3 here is CASSQSGGRVVDTEAFF. The CDR3 DNA reads as TGTGCCAGCAGCCAATCAGGGGGTCGGGTAGTGGACACTGAAGCTTTCTTT.

This clonotype showed up just a few times. The chain combines TRBV12-3 or TRBV12-4 with TRBJ2-5; D possibly matches TRBD1 or TRBD2 (5 bases each). The CDR3 runs 17 residues. V was clipped by 6 bases and J by 4 bases, with 24 bases between them. The CDR3 here is CASSPGPMVTRGETQYF. CDR3 DNA: TGTGCCAGCAGCCCGGGGCCTATGGTGACCCGGGGAGAGACCCAGTACTTC.

Here the CDR3 DNA reads TGCAGCGTTGTAGGGGGGAGAGAGACCCAGTACTTC. Its protein is CSVVGGRETQYF. J is TRBJ2-5 and V is TRBV29-1; D tentatively reads TRBD1 or TRBD2 (6 bases each). Per germline, CDR1 SQVTM and CDR2 ANQGSEA. The CDR3 runs 12 residues. Trimming removed 4 bases at V and 4 bases at J, with 10 bases between.

The chain recombines TRBV20-1 with TRBJ1-1; D remains unclear. The germline gives CDR1 DFQATT, CDR2 SNEGSKA (reference sequence). V lost 0 bases, J lost 3 bases, and 11 bases lay in between. The CDR3 consists of 14 residues. The CDR3 nucleotides are TGCAGTGCTAGAGATCCCCGCCAGGACACTGAAGCTTTCTTT. This codes for CSARDPRQDTEAFF.

On this clonotype itself: One end of the junction fails to match germline, which may point to a read error. The chain joins TRBV4-2 to TRBJ2-5; D is ambiguous. The end of the DNA is better explained by TRBJ2-1, so the J call may be wrong. This CDR3 is 13 amino acids long. Per germline, CDR1 LGHNA and CDR2 YNFKEQ. In nucleotides, the CDR3 is TGTGCCAGCAGCCCTCGATACTACGATGAGCAGTTCTTC. Its translation: CASSPRYYDEQFF.

The chain employs TRBV4-2 and TRBJ2-7; maybe TRBD2 (7 bases). The CDR3 runs 15 residues. V lost 1 base, J lost 5 bases, and 15 bases lay in between. Germline V gives CDR1 LGHNA, CDR2 YNFKEQ. The CDR3 DNA is TGTGCCAGCAGCCAAGTCTCACAGGGAGGGAACGAGCAGTACTTC. The encoded protein is CASSQVSQGGNEQYF.

This clonotype was detected a few times. The chain carries TRBV7-2 and TRBJ2-7, with TRBD1 matching over 7 bases. With V trimmed by 4 bases and J by 2 bases, 14 bases remained unmatched. CDR1 is SGHTA and CDR2 is FQGNSA in the germline V gene. This CDR3 is built from 17 residues. CDR3 DNA sequence: TGTGCCAGCAGCTACCGAAGGGGGCTCCTTGCCCCCTACGAGCAGTACTTC. It codes for CASSYRRGLLAPYEQYF.